The rows below give T cell receptor beta chains drawn from one sample of a study of control samples from healthy donors and cancer patients. Generated by immunoSEQ multiplex PCR, the TCRdb table keeps only in-frame clones and is missing some. The table lists 110,000 or so clones, approximately 90% of them singletons. Sequencing was done on a sample of blood. The receptors stem from a woman aged 45 to 65 in good health. Each CDR3 is given with its conserved first and last residue. A D gene is named only where the DNA matches it firmly. Not every row has a clone size; where given, it reads once, few, many or a size class.

j_call d_call v_call clone_size cdr3_nt cdr3_aa
TRBJ2-6 TRBD2 TRBV5-4 - TGTGCCAGCACCCGGGTAGCGGGAGGGGCCAACGTCCTGACTTTC CASTRVAGGANVLTF
TRBJ2-5 TRBD2 TRBV3-1/TRBV3-2 - TGTGCCAGCAGCCATTGGGCGGGAGGGCTCCAAGAGACCCAGTACTTC CASSHWAGGLQETQYF
TRBJ2-2 TRBD2 TRBV30 - TGTGCCTGGAGTACCAGCGGGGTATGGTCGAACACCGGGGAGCTGTTTTTT CAWSTSGVWSNTGELFF
TRBJ2-1 TRBD2 TRBV5-1 - TGCGCCAGCAGCTTTACTAGCGGGGGGGCACAGGAGCAGTTCTTC CASSFTSGGAQEQFF
TRBJ2-1 TRBD2 TRBV7-3 - TGTGCCAGCACCCCGGGACTAGCCGGACGGAATGAGCAGTTCTTC CASTPGLAGRNEQFF
TRBJ1-1 - TRBV6-5 - TGTGCCAGCAGGAGAGGAGACAGCACTGAAGCTTTCTTT CASRRGDSTEAFF
TRBJ2-1 - TRBV27 - TGTGCCAGCAGTTTATCGGACAATGAGCAGTTCTTC CASSLSDNEQFF
TRBJ2-5 TRBD1 TRBV7-9 - TGTGCCAGCAGCGTGGGGACAGGGCCCGATGGGACCCAGTACTTC CASSVGTGPDGTQYF
TRBJ1-1 - TRBV19 - TGTGCCAGTAGTATTTTGGGCAATGAAGCTTTCTTT CASSILGNEAFF
TRBJ1-2 - TRBV24-1 - TGTGCCACCAGTGAGGGGCAGAACTATGGCTACACCTTC CATSEGQNYGYTF
TRBJ2-4 TRBD1 TRBV14 few TGTGCCAGCAGCCCTGGGGGACAGGGTGGCAAAAACATTCAGTACTTC CASSPGGQGGKNIQYF
TRBJ1-4 - TRBV7-2 - TGTGCCAGCAGCTCGCAGACGGACATCCCCCCGCTGTTTTTT CASSSQTDIPPLFF
TRBJ1-6 - TRBV27 - TGTGCCAGCAGTCCTACCCGACAGCGGCTCTATAATTCACCCCTCCACTTT CASSPTRQRLYNSPLHF
TRBJ1-1 - TRBV12-3/TRBV12-4 - TGTGCCAGCAGTTTAGCTATGAACACTGAAGCTTTCTTT CASSLAMNTEAFF
TRBJ2-5 - TRBV21-1 - TGTGCCCGCTCTCAGGCTAAGTGGGAGACCCAGTACTTC CARSQAKWETQYF
TRBJ1-6 TRBD1 TRBV6-2/TRBV6-3 - TGTGCCAGCAGTCCGCCCGGGACAGGGGGTAACTATTCACCCCTCCACTTT CASSPPGTGGNYSPLHF
TRBJ2-5 - TRBV9 - TGTGCCAGCAGCCCTTCCCCCAGGGTAGAAGAGACCCAGTACTTC CASSPSPRVEETQYF
TRBJ2-5 TRBD2 TRBV27 - TGTGCCAGCAGTTTGTCTACTAGCGGGAGACAGACCCAGTACTTC CASSLSTSGRQTQYF
TRBJ1-6 - TRBV5-5 - TGTGCCAGCAGCTTGGCCGAATTAGGGTTGGGTTCACCCCTCCACTTT CASSLAELGLGSPLHF
TRBJ1-6 - TRBV18 - TGTGCCAGCTCACCACTCGGGTATAATTCACCCCTCCACTTT CASSPLGYNSPLHF
TRBJ2-2 - TRBV9 - TGTGCCAGCAGCGTAGTTTCAGAAACCGGGGAGCTGTTTTTT CASSVVSETGELFF
TRBJ1-5 - TRBV6-1 - TGTGCCAGCAGTGAAAGGTACAATCAGCCCCAGCATTTT CASSERYNQPQHF
TRBJ2-1 TRBD2 TRBV12-3/TRBV12-4 - TGTGCCAGCTCCCTAGCGGGAGTCAATGAGCAGTTCTTC CASSLAGVNEQFF
TRBJ1-2 - TRBV6-4 - TGTGCCAGCCGCCCAGTGGCAGGGCACTATGGCTACACCTTC CASRPVAGHYGYTF
TRBJ1-3 - TRBV4-3 - TGCGCCAGCAGCCACGGACGGGGGGCTGGAAACACCATATATTTT CASSHGRGAGNTIYF
TRBJ2-3 - TRBV6-5 - TGTGCCAGCAGCCGGGACTCCACCACAGATACGCAGTATTTT CASSRDSTTDTQYF
TRBJ1-5 - TRBV2 - TGTGCCAGCATGCCCCTAGGCAGCGGGCAGCCCCAGCATTTT CASMPLGSGQPQHF
TRBJ1-1 - TRBV21-1 once TGTGCCAGCAGCAAAGTTATCAGGGCCGTGAACACTGAAGCTTTCTTT CASSKVIRAVNTEAFF
TRBJ1-2 - TRBV7-9 - TGTGCCAGCATCAAGTCAGGGGCGGAGAGCTATGGCTACACCTTC CASIKSGAESYGYTF
TRBJ1-5 TRBD1 TRBV15 few TGTGCCACCAGCAGAGATACGTTAATTAGGACAGGGCCTCAGCCCCAGCATTTT CATSRDTLIRTGPQPQHF
TRBJ2-1 - TRBV5-4 - TGTGCCAGCAGCGTCCGCGGGACGTCAACGCGGAGCAATGAGCAGTTCTTC CASSVRGTSTRSNEQFF
TRBJ2-5 - TRBV29-1 - TGCAGCGTTGCCCGGTCGGGTTGGAAGACCCAGTACTTC CSVARSGWKTQYF
TRBJ1-2 - TRBV29-1 - TGCAGCGTTGGCCCGGAGGGTTTTGATGGCTACACCTTC CSVGPEGFDGYTF
TRBJ2-1 - TRBV9 - TGTGCCAGCAGCGTAGCGGCAGGTCGCTCCTACAATGAGCAGTTCTTC CASSVAAGRSYNEQFF
TRBJ1-6 - TRBV7-3 - TGTGCCAGCAGCTTAATGAGGGGTAATTCACCCCTCCACTTT CASSLMRGNSPLHF
TRBJ1-4 TRBD1 TRBV5-4 - TGTGCCAGCAGCTTGGAAGGGGGCGTCAGTGAAAAACTGTTTTTT CASSLEGGVSEKLFF
TRBJ2-7 - TRBV30 - TGTGCCTGGAGTGTACGTCAGTCCGGTCGGCAGTACTTC CAWSVRQSGRQYF
TRBJ1-2 - TRBV6-1 - TGTGCCAGCAGTGAAGGGTACTACTATGGCTACACCTTC CASSEGYYYGYTF
TRBJ1-4 TRBD1 TRBV27 - TGTGCCAGCAGTCCACGGGACAGGCCAACTAATGAAAAACTGTTTTTT CASSPRDRPTNEKLFF
TRBJ1-1 - TRBV5-5 - TGTGCCAGCAGCTTGGTTCCAGAACCGAACACTGAAGCTTTCTTT CASSLVPEPNTEAFF
TRBJ2-5 - TRBV30 - TGTGCCTGGAGTGTACACGGCAGAAAAGAGACCCAGTACTTC CAWSVHGRKETQYF
TRBJ1-1 - TRBV15 - TGTGCCACCAGCGGGATGAACACTGAAGCTTTCTTT CATSGMNTEAFF
TRBJ1-2 - TRBV12-3/TRBV12-4 once TGTGCCAGCAGAGACGGGGGGCATGGCTACACCTTC CASRDGGHGYTF
TRBJ2-3 - TRBV24-1 - TGTGCCACCAGTGATTTCTACTTCGCAGATACGCAGTATTTT CATSDFYFADTQYF
TRBJ2-5 - TRBV5-1 - TGCGCCAGCAGCCCTCGTATTGGGGCGGGGGAGACCCAGTACTTC CASSPRIGAGETQYF
TRBJ1-1 - TRBV11-2 - TGTGCCAGCAGCCCCCGACAGAAAATGAACACTGAAGCTTTCTTT CASSPRQKMNTEAFF
TRBJ2-1 TRBD2 TRBV5-4 - TGTGCCAGCAGCCCCACTAGCGGGGGGAGCTACAATGAGCAGTTCTTC CASSPTSGGSYNEQFF
TRBJ1-2 - TRBV15 - TGTGCCACCAGCAGGGCTGGACTGTCTGGCTACACCTTC CATSRAGLSGYTF
TRBJ1-5 - TRBV6-6 - TGTGCCAGCAGTTACACGGATAGCAATCAGCCCCAGCATTTT CASSYTDSNQPQHF
TRBJ1-6 - TRBV24-1 few TGTGCCACCAGTGATCCCGAGACAGAGACCAATTCACCCCTCCACTTT CATSDPETETNSPLHF
TRBJ1-2 - TRBV4-1 once TGCGCCAGCAGTCATGGACCAACTTCTACCTTC CASSHGPTSTF
TRBJ2-7 - TRBV7-2 - TGTGCCAGCAGCGACGCGGGGCCGAGCTCCTACGAGCAGTACTTC CASSDAGPSSYEQYF